This TCR beta chain was obtained from a study of glioma-infiltrating T cells after dendritic cell vaccination. Here immunoSEQ multiplex PCR was the method, and the copy in TCRdb shows in-frame clones only, minus some. The data hold some 87,000 clones, with approximately 81% observed a single time. After removal of 5 bases from V and 0 bases from J, the junction contained 8 bases not matched to a gene. Germline lookup yields CDR1 SGHVS and CDR2 FNYEAQ. This CDR3 region has 18 residues. The material was blood, obtained before dendritic cell vaccination. The chain recombines TRBV7-6 with TRBJ1-4; TRBD1 matches 11 bases. The TCR comes from a human donor with glioblastoma. The CDR3 protein is CASSVTGTGGPTNEKLFF. CDR3 nucleotides: TGTGCCAGCAGCGTCACCGGGACAGGGGGACCAACTAATGAAAAACTGTTTTTT.